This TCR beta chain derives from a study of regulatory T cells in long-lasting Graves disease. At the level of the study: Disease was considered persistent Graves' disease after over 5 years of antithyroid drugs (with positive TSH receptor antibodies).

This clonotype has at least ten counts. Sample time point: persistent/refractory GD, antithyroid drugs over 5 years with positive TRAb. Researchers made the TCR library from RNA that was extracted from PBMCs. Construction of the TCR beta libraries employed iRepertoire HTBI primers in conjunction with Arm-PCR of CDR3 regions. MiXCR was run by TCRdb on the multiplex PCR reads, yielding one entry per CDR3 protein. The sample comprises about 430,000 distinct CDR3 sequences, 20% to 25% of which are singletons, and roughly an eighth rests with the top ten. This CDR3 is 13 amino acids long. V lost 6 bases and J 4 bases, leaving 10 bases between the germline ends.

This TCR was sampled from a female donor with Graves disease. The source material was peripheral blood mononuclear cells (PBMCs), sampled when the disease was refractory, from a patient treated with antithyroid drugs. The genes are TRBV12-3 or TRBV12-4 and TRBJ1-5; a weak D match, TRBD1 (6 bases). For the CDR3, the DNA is TGTGCCAGCAGCTTCGGACAGAATCAGCCCCAGCATTTT. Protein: CASSFGQNQPQHF.